What follows is one TCR beta chain and its context. This clone has a single count. Its antigen is unknown. Base quality data are lacking; no much larger clone is found one base away. The source of the sample is a study of T cell changes during pregnancy in multiple sclerosis (dated by TCRdb to between 2017 and 2020). Study-wide context: In women with multiple sclerosis, the researchers looked at how the T cell repertoire shifted as pregnancy progressed.

The protocol used for the library was the immunoSEQ multiplex PCR assay. In TCRdb, the immuneACCESS table is reduced to in-frame sequences with V and J assigned. These tables do not hold every clone; where another copy was compared, an unresolved V gene accounts for under half, and the others remain unexplained. Present in this sample are around 96,000 clones, 85% to 95% of which were seen just once. The top ten hold 2% to 2.5% of the sample. Including the terminal cysteine and phenylalanine, the CDR3 comprises 14 residues. Just CDR3 DNA is preserved here, 42 bases in frame from base 1. The V end loses 2 bases and the J end loses 5 bases, and a stretch of 13 bases separates them. Per the germline V gene (reference sequence), SGHNT is the CDR1 and YYREEE is the CDR2.

Sequenced here: peripheral blood, sampled in the third trimester of pregnancy. The chain is made from TRBV5-4 and TRBJ2-5, and possibly TRBD2, on 5 matching bases. The receptor was derived from a female donor with multiple sclerosis, enrolled in a pregnancy study. Read as DNA, the sequence is TGTGCCAGCAGCTTAGTTCAAGGCGGGGAGACCCAGTACTTC. Translated, it reads CASSLVQGGETQYF.